The 30 T cell receptor beta chains below were found in one sample sequenced in a study of regulatory T cells in long-lasting Graves disease. Building of the TCR beta libraries involved iRepertoire HTBI primers and Arm-PCR of CDR3 regions. TCRdb processed the multiplex PCR reads anew with MiXCR; each CDR3 protein has one entry. Of 510,000 or so distinct CDR3 sequences listed, around 12% are singletons. The time point here: newly diagnosed GD, antithyroid drugs for less than 3 months. The TCR library was made from RNA that had been extracted from PBMCs in TRIzol. This sample also appeared in a second study, on T cells in Graves' hyperthyroidism and ophthalmopathy.

Sequences were derived from peripheral blood mononuclear cells (PBMCs), sampled at new diagnosis, from a patient treated with antithyroid drugs. All receptors come from a woman in her 30s with Graves disease.

This clonotype appeared many times. The chain uses TRBV12-3 or TRBV12-4 and TRBJ1-2; perhaps TRBD1 as D (6 bases). V lost 6 bases to trimming and J lost 4 bases, with 15 bases between them. CDR3 length equals 14 residues. Here the CDR3 reads CASRLTTGLYGYTF. As DNA, the CDR3 is TGTGCCAGCAGGCTAACGACAGGACTCTATGGCTACACCTTC.

As to this clonotype: A far larger clone lies a single base away; this is likely a read error. This CDR3 is CASRPSGPGLAGVSQETRYF. CDR3 sequence (DNA): TGTGCCAGCCGCCCGTCAGGCCCCGGACTAGCGGGAGTCAGCCAAGAGACCCGGTACTTC. The chain carries TRBV7-2 and TRBJ2-5, with 13 bases fitting TRBD2. CDR3 size: 20 residues. Germline V gene data show CDR1 as SGHTA and CDR2 as FQGNSA.

The sample holds many counts of this clonotype. The chain has TRBV27 and TRBJ2-2, with 8 bases fitting TRBD2. Germline V gives CDR1 MNHEY, CDR2 SMNVEV (reference sequence). The V segment lost 7 bases and the J segment 2 bases; nucleotides outside the gene matches: 9. The CDR3 consists of 16 residues. CDR3 DNA sequence: TGTGCCAGCAACCCGGGACTAGGGTTTAACACCGGGGAGCTGTTTTTT. This translates into CASNPGLGFNTGELFF.

This chain uses TRBV7-9 with TRBJ2-3, with 11 bases identical to TRBD2. The CDR3 contains 15 residues. Germline V CDR1 and CDR2: SEHNR, FQNEAQ (reference sequence). V lost 5 bases, J lost 4 bases, and 5 bases stayed unmatched. Here the CDR3 DNA reads TGTGCCAGCAGCCCTGTAGCGGGAGGGCCAGATACGCAGTATTTT. This sequence encodes CASSPVAGGPDTQYF.

There are many counts of this clonotype. The V gene is TRBV15, the J gene TRBJ2-3; D is tentatively TRBD1 or TRBD2 (5 bases each). V was cut by 0 bases and J by 2 bases, with 21 bases left in between. The CDR3 totals 19 residues. Germline V gives CDR1 LNHNV, CDR2 YYDKDF (reference sequence). The CDR3 DNA is TGTGCCACCAGCAGAGATTCGTGGCTCGAGACGGGACCCACAGATACGCAGTATTTT. It translates to CATSRDSWLETGPTDTQYF.

At least ten counts were recorded for this clonotype. This chain uses TRBV5-1 with TRBJ1-1, with D uncertain. Germline V CDR1 and CDR2: SGHRS, YFSETQ. With 2 bases removed from V and 6 bases from J, the gap between germline ends came to 14 bases. This CDR3 region has 14 residues. This CDR3 reads CASSFNPSDAEAFF. The CDR3 DNA sequence: TGCGCCAGCAGCTTTAACCCCAGCGACGCTGAAGCTTTCTTT.

This clonotype was found many times. In DNA, the CDR3 is TGTGCCAGCTCACCAGACGGAGGTTATGGCTACACCTTC. This codes for CASSPDGGYGYTF. This sequence joins TRBV18 and TRBJ1-2; D is undetermined. Germline V gives CDR1 KGHSH, CDR2 LQKENI. V was shortened by 2 bases and J by 5 bases, with 9 bases between the two germline ends. The CDR3 extends over 13 amino acids.

This clonotype was seen repeatedly, ten times or more. This chain joins TRBV11-2 and TRBJ2-2, with D unclear. Deletions cut 3 bases from V and 8 bases from J, with 7 bases between. Germline CDR1 is SGHAT and CDR2 is FQNNGV. The CDR3 totals 12 residues. The CDR3: CASSFISGELFF. CDR3 DNA: TGTGCCAGCAGCTTCATTTCTGGGGAGCTGTTTTTT.

This clonotype appeared many times. The chain combines TRBV11-2 with TRBJ2-6; tentative D call: TRBD1 (5 bases). This CDR3 comprises 15 residues. V was pared by 5 bases and J by 1 base, with 9 bases between. Germline CDR1 SGHAT, CDR2 FQNNGV. The CDR3 DNA reads TGTGCCAGCAGCGTCCACAGGTCTGGGGCCAACGTCCTGACTTTC. Encoded protein: CASSVHRSGANVLTF.

This clonotype was seen at least ten times. The genes are TRBV12-3 or TRBV12-4 and TRBJ2-1; TRBD1 is a possible D gene (6 bases). This CDR3 is 17 amino acids long. Trimming removed 6 bases at V and 6 bases at J, with 24 bases between. CDR3 protein: CASSPRISGVAGNEQFF. The CDR3 DNA sequence: TGTGCCAGCAGCCCGAGAATTTCAGGGGTTGCGGGCAATGAGCAGTTCTTC.

The table lists this clonotype with many counts. The CDR3 coding sequence is TGTGCCAGCAGCGCCCCCAATGAGCAGTTCTTC. Protein: CASSAPNEQFF. The rearrangement uses TRBV9 and TRBJ2-1; no clear D gene. The CDR3 covers 11 residues. The germline CDR1 and CDR2 sequences are SGDLS and YYNGEE. The V end was cut by 3 bases, the J end by 6 bases, with 4 bases between.

This clonotype was seen repeatedly, ten times or more. The chain recombines TRBV29-1 with TRBJ1-5; a weak D match, TRBD1 (5 bases). Trimming left V 6 bases short and J 0 bases short, with 15 bases between. The CDR3 sequence is 15 residues long. CDR1 and CDR2 (germline): SQVTM, ANQGSEA. CDR3 sequence: CSVSYRGGSNQPQHF. The CDR3 coding sequence is TGCAGCGTCTCTTATAGGGGAGGTAGCAATCAGCCCCAGCATTTT.

At least ten counts were recorded for this clonotype. The V call is TRBV11-2, the J call TRBJ1-1; D unclear. The CDR3 loop spans 15 amino acids. Trimming pared 0 bases from V and 0 bases from J, leaving 8 bases between. CDR1 is SGHAT, CDR2 FQNNGV, per germline. In DNA form, the CDR3 reads TGTGCCAGCAGCTTAGATCTAGGTGTGAACACTGAAGCTTTCTTT. This gives the protein CASSLDLGVNTEAFF. Together with reference TRBV11-2 and TRBJ1-1, the CDR3 gives the full variable domain: EAGVAQSPRYKIIEKRQSVAFWCNPISGHATLYWYQQILGQGPKLLIQFQNNGVVDDSQLPKDRFSAERLKGVDSTLKIQPAKLEDSAVYLCASSLDLGVNTEAFFGQGTRLTVV.

The chain carries TRBV20-1 and TRBJ2-1; 14 bases line up with TRBD2. The CDR3 totals 18 residues. The junction had 16 bases not matched to a gene; V was cut back by 5 bases and J by 7 bases. Germline values: CDR1 DFQATT, CDR2 SNEGSKA (reference sequence). The CDR3 DNA reads TGCAGTGCTTGGGGGGGACTAGCGGGAGTTCGCCCGGGAAATGAGCAGTTCTTC. Protein product: CSAWGGLAGVRPGNEQFF.

This clonotype appeared many times. The chain couples TRBV7-9 to TRBJ2-1, with D possibly matching TRBD1 (5 bases). Germline lookup yields CDR1 SEHNR and CDR2 FQNEAQ (reference sequence). V shed 1 base and J shed 8 bases, with 18 bases lying between them. The CDR3 sequence is 16 residues long. CDR3 DNA: TGTGCCAGCAGCTTAGAGGGGCCTAGTTATGTCCATGAGCAGTTCTTC. Translating gives CASSLEGPSYVHEQFF.

This clonotype was counted at least ten times. The rearrangement joins TRBV25-1 to TRBJ1-2, with 8 bases that match TRBD1. The CDR3 covers 14 residues. The V segment lost 4 bases and the J segment 3 bases; nucleotides outside the gene matches: 4. Germline V gene lookup returns CDR1 MGHDK and CDR2 SYGVNS. CDR3 loop: CASSGPDRDYGYTF. CDR3 coding DNA: TGTGCCAGCAGTGGGCCGGACAGGGACTATGGCTACACCTTC.

The sample holds many counts of this clonotype. CDR3 nucleotide sequence: TGTGCCAGCACCTTGTACAGGGCCGCGGACACCGGGGAGCTGTTTTTT. This translates into CASTLYRAADTGELFF. This sequence joins TRBV11-2 and TRBJ2-2; maybe TRBD1 (6 bases). Germline CDR1 and CDR2: SGHAT and FQNNGV. This CDR3 has 16 amino acids. Trimming shortened V by 7 bases and J by 3 bases, and 18 bases separated the two germline ends.

This clonotype was picked up many times. The chain employs TRBV19 and TRBJ1-1, with 11 bases identical to TRBD1. J gave up 6 bases and V 4 bases, and 7 bases lay outside the gene matches. CDR3 size: 15 residues. Germline values: CDR1 LNHDA, CDR2 SQIVND (reference sequence). In DNA, the CDR3 is TGTGCCAGTAGTAACCCCCCGGGACAGGGGGCTGAAGCTTTCTTT. Protein: CASSNPPGQGAEAFF.

This clonotype has at least ten counts. The genes are TRBV28 and TRBJ2-5, with D possibly TRBD2 on 6 matching bases. V dropped 3 bases and J dropped 5 bases, with 13 bases sitting between them. From germline, CDR1 is MDHEN and CDR2 SYDVKM. The CDR3 sequence is 14 residues long. CDR3 protein: CASSFTELAETQYF. In nucleotides, the CDR3 is TGTGCCAGCAGTTTCACGGAGCTAGCGGAGACCCAGTACTTC.

Many counts were recorded for this clonotype. The chain uses TRBV27 and TRBJ2-7; D gene uncertain. Trimming removed 8 bases from V and 2 bases from J, with 10 bases in between. CDR1 is MNHEY, CDR2 SMNVEV, per germline (reference sequence). The length of the CDR3 is 12 residues. This CDR3 is CASGFTPYEQYF. CDR3 DNA sequence: TGTGCCAGCGGGTTTACTCCCTACGAGCAGTACTTC.

This clonotype was found many times. The chain links TRBV28 to TRBJ2-1; the D is unclear. Germline CDR1 MDHEN, CDR2 SYDVKM. CDR3 size: 13 residues. Trimming stripped 4 bases from V and 8 bases from J, with 12 bases between. The CDR3 protein is CASSSSYIDEQFF. In DNA, the CDR3 is TGTGCCAGCAGTTCATCCTACATCGATGAGCAGTTCTTC.

The chain is built from TRBV6-5 and TRBJ1-4, with TRBD1 identical over 7 bases. Trimming cost V 2 bases and J 7 bases; bases outside gene matches: 7. The germline V gene has CDR1 MNHEY and CDR2 SVGAGI. The CDR3 runs 15 residues. The CDR3 DNA sequence: TGTGCCAGCAGTTACACCGGGACAGTGACTGAAAAACTGTTTTTT. Protein product: CASSYTGTVTEKLFF.

Details on this clonotype: A much bigger clone sits one base away, suggesting this may be a read error. The rearrangement joins TRBV12-3 or TRBV12-4 to TRBJ2-7; no reliable D call. This CDR3 comprises 15 residues. Trimming left V 4 bases short and J 7 bases short, with 20 bases between. The DNA for the CDR3 is TGTGCCAGCAGTTCCGAGGCTCCGTTGGCCAATGAGCAGTACTTC. Its translation: CASSSEAPLANEQYF.

This chain connects TRBV3-1 to TRBJ2-2; D possibly corresponds to TRBD1 (6 bases). This CDR3 has 14 amino acids. Germline V gene sequence: CDR1 LGHDT, CDR2 YNNKEL (reference sequence). The V and J ends lost 6 bases and 4 bases respectively, with 12 bases between them. The CDR3 region is CASSYRETTGELFF. In DNA, the CDR3 is TGTGCCAGCAGTTACAGGGAAACCACCGGGGAGCTGTTTTTT.

J is TRBJ1-4 and V is TRBV20-1; no clear D gene. This CDR3 comprises 14 residues. V dropped 0 bases and J dropped 8 bases, with 13 bases sitting between them. Germline V lookup: CDR1 DFQATT, CDR2 SNEGSKA (reference sequence). The CDR3 DNA reads as TGCAGTGCTAGAGATCCTACGAGGGAAGAAAAACTGTTTTTT. It encodes CSARDPTREEKLFF.

This clonotype was recorded many times. The rearrangement links TRBV28 to TRBJ2-1; TRBD2 matches 10 bases. The germline V gene encodes CDR1 MDHEN and CDR2 SYDVKM. The CDR3 loop spans 16 amino acids. V was clipped by 2 bases and J by 8 bases; unmatched bases: 9. CDR3 coding DNA: TGTGCCAGCAGTTTAATCGCTAGCGGGAGAAACGATGAGCAGTTCTTC. Translation gives CASSLIASGRNDEQFF.

This clonotype was seen ten or more times. The rearrangement links TRBV20-1 to TRBJ2-3, with 10 bases matching TRBD2. The CDR3 sequence is 16 residues long. The V gene's germline CDR1 is DFQATT and CDR2 SNEGSKA (reference sequence). With V trimmed by 5 bases and J by 2 bases, 10 bases remained unmatched. DNA for the CDR3: TGCAGTGCTCACGGACTAGCGGATCTTAACACAGATACGCAGTATTTT. It encodes CSAHGLADLNTDTQYF.

The chain is built from TRBV19 and TRBJ1-6, with unresolved D. This CDR3 is 15 amino acids long. With 7 bases removed from V and 6 bases from J, the gap between germline ends came to 16 bases. CDR1 is LNHDA and CDR2 is SQIVND in the germline V gene (reference sequence). The CDR3 DNA follows: TGTGCCAGTACCCCGGAGGGTAGGGTTAATTCACCCCTCCACTTT. Its translation is CASTPEGRVNSPLHF. The full variable domain, its missing parts supplied by reference TRBV19 and TRBJ1-6, is DGGITQSPKYLFRKEGQNVTLSCEQNLNHDAMYWYRQDPGQGLRLIYYSQIVNDFQKGDIAEGYSVSREKKESFPLTVTSAQKNPTAFYLCASTPEGRVNSPLHFGNGTRLTVT.

CDR3: CASSPYRGDAPNSPLHF. The CDR3 coding sequence is TGCGCCAGCAGCCCATACAGGGGGGATGCACCGAATTCACCCCTCCACTTT. The chain carries TRBV5-1 and TRBJ1-6; 8 bases match TRBD1. This CDR3 has 17 amino acids. The germline V gene encodes CDR1 SGHRS and CDR2 YFSETQ. V shed 4 bases, J shed 7 bases, and the junction held 13 bases outside the gene matches.

The CDR3 nucleotides read TGCAGCGTGTGGGGCGGGGACGATTCCACAGATACGCAGTATTTT. This gives the protein CSVWGGDDSTDTQYF. V is TRBV29-1 and J is TRBJ2-3, with TRBD2 as a possible D gene (6 bases). The V gene's germline CDR1 is SQVTM and CDR2 ANQGSEA. The ends were cut back, 6 bases at V and 2 bases at J, with 18 bases in the middle. The CDR3 runs 15 residues.